This paragraph reports one T cell receptor beta chain. Method: immunoSEQ multiplex PCR; TCRdb's copy keeps in-frame clones and lacks some. The sample includes 20,000 or so clones, roughly 86% of them seen just once. The data belong to a study of chemoradiotherapy in HPV16-positive cancers. This CDR3 comprises 14 residues. CDR1 and CDR2 (germline): SGHVS, FNYEAQ. Trimming took 3 bases from V and 3 from J; bases not matched to a gene: 2. The starting material was blood, obtained from a patient who underwent chemoradiotherapy. This receptor was obtained from a human donor with HPV-associated anogenital cancer. The rearrangement joins TRBV7-6 to TRBJ2-7; 10 bases align to TRBD2. The chain's CDR3 is CASSLSSGGYEQYF. The CDR3, as DNA: TGTGCCAGCAGCTTGTCTAGCGGGGGCTACGAGCAGTACTTC.